Given below is one T cell receptor (beta chain) in context. It has no known antigen specificity. There are no base qualities to consult, and no much larger clone falls within one base. Using the deep immunoSEQ assay, multiplex PCR amplified TCR CDR3 regions from genomic DNA. For each cell subset, the extracted genomic DNA was distributed evenly across all wells of several immunoSEQ 96-well plates, and each plate served as one replicate. For sorted subsets, each replicate PCR was loaded with about 200 ng genomic DNA, equivalent to roughly 30,000 T cell genomes. Purified libraries were quantified with a Qubit 3.0 fluorometer, sized on a Bioanalyzer 2100, and re-quantified with the KAPA Library Quantification kit. A separate single-read 150-cycle Illumina NextSeq 550 flow cell was used to sequence each immunoSEQ 96-well plate. As for the original processing: Because the immunoSEQ output held only junctional sequences and lacked quality scores, the filtering could not match the filtering applied to full-length reads. To assign V/J genes and CDR3, sequences were annotated using PyIR, a Python wrapper for IgBLAST v1.9, with IMGT germline references. Reads were removed for weak V/J assignments (E-value above 1e-6), missing CDR3, stop codons, out-of-frame junctions, or ambiguous translated residues. V3J clonotypes were defined as sequences sharing the same inferred V gene, J gene, and CDR3 amino acid sequence. Percentage overlap between repertoires was calculated by dividing the number of shared unique clonotypes by the size of the smaller repertoire. Repertoire richness was assessed with RTK rarefaction, the Chao1 estimator, and Recon v2.1 estimates of unobserved clonotypes. Generation probabilities for all TCRbeta clonotypes obtained by the gDNA method from a handful of donors were computed using OLGA. The clones in this table, taken by TCRdb from immuneACCESS, are in-frame only. Not every clone is retained; where verified, under half of the shortfall comes from an unresolved V gene, and the cause of the rest is unknown. V and J calls plus clone size are reproduced from that table; the DNA served to infer D and trimming. The sample table shows 1,500,000 or so clones, and 98% to 99% are seen once. The leading ten clones occupy approximately 0.4% of the sample.

From V the trimming removes 1 base and from J it removes 8 bases, while the gene matches leave 8 bases of the junction unaccounted for. The CDR1 and CDR2 encoded by the germline V gene are KGHSH and LQKENI. The CDR3 contains 17 residues, cysteine and phenylalanine counted. Just CDR3 DNA is preserved here, 51 bases in frame from base 1. Donors were healthy HIV-negative adults with no recently reported acute infections or vaccinations. Every donor was a Caucasian adult living in Nashville, Tennessee, USA. CD4+ T cells were enriched by magnetic negative selection; naive cells were then positively selected on CD45RA, and the negative fraction formed the memory subset. Blood was collected by leukapheresis, and PBMCs were isolated by Ficoll-Histopaque density gradient centrifugation and then cryopreserved in liquid nitrogen vapor phase. Analytical flow cytometry was used to check the purity and quantity of each magnetically sorted T cell population. Genomic DNA was isolated from each sorted fraction and quantified by UV absorbance on a Nanodrop 2000c.

The record originates from a study of shared clonotypes between healthy human individuals (dated by TCRdb to 2019 to 2021). With regard to the full study: A couple of women and a few men aged 18 to 49 years were included in the cohort. Different laboratories and diverse techniques were used to prepare libraries and sequence TCR repertoires, to increase sequencing depth and limit assay-specific biases. For each donor, CD4 naive and CD4 memory were each given three plates, CD8 naive was given two plates, and CD8 memory was given one plate. Blood TCR repertoires of about 5 healthy adults were deeply sequenced to estimate repertoire size and the extent of clonotype sharing between individuals. Each donor's leukapheresis produced roughly between about 0.85 and 10 billion PBMCs. Summary of the overall study and its limitations: Because the study included a small number of donors, the genetic and exposure-history diversity represented was limited. Across four donors, approximately 4.9% of naive CD4, roughly 3.5% of naive CD8, about 2.3% of memory CD4, and over 0.35% of memory CD8 clonotypes were shared. Rarefaction of sorted-subset datasets indicated incomplete sequencing despite the large sequencing depth. Sampling was restricted to blood, and TCR repertoires in tissues likely differ from the TCR repertoires found in blood. Higher generation probabilities were observed for clonotypes shared by all four sorted-subset donors than for non-shared clonotypes. Based on pairwise subsampling, the degree of clonotype sharing among donors was expected to be affected by sequencing depth. Naive subsets generally had larger estimated clonotype richness than memory subsets did.

Input material: naive CD4+ T cells sorted from blood. The meaning of the sample's cell subset or site label: CD45RA+ positively selected. This TCR came from a man younger than 40 in good health. The V and J segments used are TRBV18 and TRBJ2-3; TRBD2 aligns with 14 central bases. The nucleotide sequence is TGTGCCAGCTCACCACTTGGGACTAGCGGGAGATTGGGTACGCAGTATTTT. Translated, it gives CASSPLGTSGRLGTQYF.